Below, 16 T cell receptor beta chains from the same sample are listed, as sequenced in a study of read filtering for tumor transcriptome and immune sequencing. From roughly 390 ng of RNA, a library with molecular barcoded alpha/delta and beta/gamma adaptors was made. TCRdb passed the reads through MiXCR, listing each CDR3 protein once. The sample has 130,000 or so distinct CDR3 sequences; less than 15% are singletons. Material for sequencing was a population of CD138-negative cells sorted from bone marrow. The receptors shown here come from a donor aged 40 or older with multiple myeloma.

The sample holds many counts of this clonotype. The chain employs TRBV15 and TRBJ2-1; 8 bases agree with TRBD2. Germline V gene sequence: CDR1 LNHNV, CDR2 YYDKDF (reference sequence). The trim removed 0 bases at V and 7 bases at J, leaving 5 bases unmatched. CDR3 length: 15 residues. The CDR3 is CATSRDLRLANEQFF. The CDR3 region has the DNA TGTGCCACCAGCAGAGATCTGCGACTAGCGAATGAGCAGTTCTTC.

This clonotype was recorded a few times. CDR3 region: CASGLVILDRGDNEQFF. In nucleotides, the CDR3 is TGTGCTAGTGGTTTGGTGATCTTAGACAGGGGCGACAATGAGCAGTTCTTC. The rearrangement uses TRBV12-5 and TRBJ2-1; 8 positions match TRBD1. J lost 5 bases, V lost 0 bases, and 9 bases had no gene match. This CDR3 spans 17 amino acids. Germline V gene lookup returns CDR1 LGHNT and CDR2 FRNRAP.

This clonotype was observed a single time. A single base separates this from a much larger clone, so it may be a read error. The rearrangement joins TRBV3-1 to TRBJ2-1; possibly TRBD2 for D (6 bases). CDR1 is LGHDT and CDR2 is YNNKEL in the germline V gene (reference sequence). Between the trimmed V and J ends, which lost 0 bases and 5 bases, there was a span of 20 bases. This CDR3 has 18 amino acids. The CDR3 sequence: CASSQDGLALAHNNEQFF. Here the CDR3 DNA reads TGTGCCAGCAGCCAAGATGGCCTCGCGCTAGCGCACAACAATGAGCAGTTCTTC.

In this sample, this clonotype turned up a few times. The chain uses TRBV20-1 and TRBJ2-5; no clear D. The germline V gene encodes CDR1 DFQATT and CDR2 SNEGSKA (reference sequence). There are 11 residues in the CDR3. V was clipped by 5 bases and J by 0 bases, with 4 bases between them. For the CDR3, the DNA is TGCAGTGCTGGCCACCAAGAGACCCAGTACTTC. Protein product: CSAGHQETQYF.

This sequence joins TRBV14 and TRBJ1-1; TRBD1 aligns across 10 bases. V was pared by 4 bases and J by 0 bases, with 11 bases of the junction left unmatched. Germline V CDR1 and CDR2: SGHDN, FVKESK. This CDR3 has 18 amino acids. CDR3 sequence: CASSRRDRGGPMNTEAFF. The CDR3 DNA follows: TGTGCCAGCAGCCGCCGGGACAGGGGAGGACCGATGAACACTGAAGCTTTCTTT.

This chain joins TRBV29-1 and TRBJ2-1; 13 bases are a match to TRBD2. This CDR3 has 17 amino acids. Germline V gene lookup returns CDR1 SQVTM and CDR2 ANQGSEA. V trimming: 7 bases; J trimming: 0 bases; junction bases outside the gene matches: 9. CDR3 loop: CSARGLAGPSSYNEQFF. CDR3 sequence (DNA): TGCAGCGCTAGGGGACTAGCGGGGCCGAGCTCCTACAATGAGCAGTTCTTC.

At least ten counts were recorded for this clonotype. The chain has TRBV29-1 and TRBJ2-1; tentative D call: TRBD2 (6 bases). This CDR3 comprises 12 residues. Trimming took off 7 bases at V and 6 bases at J, with 13 bases between the two ends. Germline assignment: CDR1 SQVTM and CDR2 ANQGSEA. The CDR3 bases are TGCAGCGCTCAAACTAGCCCCAATGAGCAGTTCTTC. Translating gives CSAQTSPNEQFF.

Only a few counts were recorded for this clonotype. One end of the junction fails to match germline, which may point to a read error. The chain uses TRBV2 and TRBJ2-5, with TRBD2 as a possible D gene (6 bases). There are 14 residues in the CDR3. Germline CDR1 reads SNHLY; CDR2 reads FYNNEI. The CDR3 bases are TGTGCCAGCGAGAGGAGGGAGCTCTCAGAGGCCCAGTACTTC. Encoded protein: CASERRELSEAQYF.

In this sample, this clonotype turned up many times. The V gene is TRBV29-1, the J gene TRBJ1-1; the D gene is possibly TRBD1 (5 bases). The CDR3 runs 14 residues. The germline V gene encodes CDR1 SQVTM and CDR2 ANQGSEA. V was shortened by 3 bases and J by 1 base, with 12 bases between the two germline ends. The CDR3 is CSVDGRRGNTEAFF. The CDR3 DNA follows: TGCAGCGTTGATGGGCGTAGGGGGAACACTGAAGCTTTCTTT.

Concerning this clonotype itself: The junction shows a germline mismatch at one end, possibly a read error. This sequence joins TRBV12-3 or TRBV12-4 and TRBJ2-1; tentatively, D is TRBD2 (5 bases). The CDR3 length is 11 residues. In DNA form, the CDR3 reads TGTGCCAGCAGTTCCCATACCACGGGGTCCTTC. It yields the protein CASSSHTTGSF.

Notes on this clonotype: The junction and the germline gene differ at one end; a read error may be behind it. The gene calls are TRBV4-2 and TRBJ1-2; D perhaps matches TRBD1 (5 bases). In germline, CDR1 is LGHNA, CDR2 YNFKEQ. The CDR3 covers 13 residues. CDR3 sequence reads: CASSQDWDYSYTF. CDR3 nucleotide sequence: TGTGCCAGCAGCCAAGACTGGGACTATAGCTACACCTTC.

This clonotype was found a few times. This chain uses TRBV20-1 with TRBJ2-1; 11 bases are a match to TRBD2. J gave up 9 bases and V 1 base, and 8 bases lay outside the gene matches. The CDR3 has 15 amino acids. Looked up from germline, CDR1 is DFQATT and CDR2 is SNEGSKA (reference sequence). The DNA for the CDR3 is TGCAGTGCTAGAGTATCCCTAGCGGGAGGCGGTGAGCAGTTCTTC. Protein: CSARVSLAGGGEQFF.

This clonotype was seen a few times. V and J are TRBV9 and TRBJ1-3; D is uncertain. Germline CDR1 is SGDLS and CDR2 is YYNGEE. The germline V and J ends were trimmed by 3 bases and 7 bases, with 11 bases remaining between them. The CDR3 loop spans 13 amino acids. The CDR3 nucleotides are TGTGCCAGCAGCGGCCATCTGGGGAACACCATATATTTT. Amino acids: CASSGHLGNTIYF.

At least ten counts were recorded for this clonotype. The J gene is TRBJ2-1, the V gene TRBV5-1, with D possibly matching TRBD1 (6 bases). The CDR3 is made up of 13 amino acids. Germline CDR1 reads SGHRS; CDR2 reads YFSETQ. Trimming stripped 1 base from V and 7 bases from J, with 9 bases between. DNA for the CDR3: TGCGCCAGCAGCTTGACAGGGCGGAATGAGCAGTTCTTC. This gives the protein CASSLTGRNEQFF.

On this clonotype itself: A much larger clone lies one base from this, so it may be a read error. The chain carries TRBV4-3 and TRBJ2-3, with 10 bases aligning to TRBD2. Per the germline V gene, CDR1 is LGHNA and CDR2 is YSLEER. There are 18 residues in the CDR3. In nucleotides, the CDR3 is TGCGCCAGCAGCCGCCATTTGGTGGAGCGGGGGGGTGGGGGTACGCGGTATTTT. Its translation is CASSRHLVERGGGGTRYF.

There are many counts of this clonotype. The J gene is TRBJ2-5, the V gene TRBV12-3 or TRBV12-4; no definite D call. V was cut by 5 bases and J by 5 bases, with 15 bases left in between. The CDR3 is made up of 14 amino acids. The CDR3 loop is CASSRLSDGETQYF. CDR3 nucleotide sequence: TGTGCCAGCAGTCGACTCTCGGACGGCGAGACCCAGTACTTC.